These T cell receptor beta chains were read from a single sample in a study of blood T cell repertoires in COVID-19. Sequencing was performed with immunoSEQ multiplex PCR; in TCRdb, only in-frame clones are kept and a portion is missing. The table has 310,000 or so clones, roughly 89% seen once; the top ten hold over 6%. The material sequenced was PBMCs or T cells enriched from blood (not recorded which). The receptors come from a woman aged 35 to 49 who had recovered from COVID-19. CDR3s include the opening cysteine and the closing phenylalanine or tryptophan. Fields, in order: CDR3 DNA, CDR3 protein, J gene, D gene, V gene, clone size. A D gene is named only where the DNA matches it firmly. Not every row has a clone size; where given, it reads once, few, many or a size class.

CDR3 DNA: TGTGCCAGCAGCCATTTGACTAGCGGGAGGGCTAATTACAATGAGCAGTTCTTC; CDR3 protein: CASSHLTSGRANYNEQFF; J gene: TRBJ2-1; D gene: TRBD2; V gene: TRBV14; clone size: once
CDR3 DNA: TGTGCCAGCAGTTTGACTGATCGGGAGCAGTACTTC; CDR3 protein: CASSLTDREQYF; J gene: TRBJ2-7; D gene: -; V gene: TRBV12-3/TRBV12-4; clone size: few
CDR3 DNA: TGTGCCAGCAGCACCTCCGGAGCCAAAAACATTCAGTACTTC; CDR3 protein: CASSTSGAKNIQYF; J gene: TRBJ2-4; D gene: -; V gene: TRBV7-9; clone size: -
CDR3 DNA: TGTGCCAGCAGTGCTACAGGGACCCCAAATGAAAAACTGTTTTTT; CDR3 protein: CASSATGTPNEKLFF; J gene: TRBJ1-4; D gene: -; V gene: TRBV2; clone size: -
CDR3 DNA: TGTGCCAGCAGCTTCGGGACCGGGGAGCTGTTTTTT; CDR3 protein: CASSFGTGELFF; J gene: TRBJ2-2; D gene: -; V gene: TRBV7-3; clone size: once
CDR3 DNA: TGTGCCAGCAGCTTTGGACTAGACACCGGGGAGCTGTTTTTT; CDR3 protein: CASSFGLDTGELFF; J gene: TRBJ2-2; D gene: TRBD2; V gene: TRBV5-4; clone size: -
CDR3 DNA: TGCGCCAGCAGCCCTCTAGTGAGCACAGATACGCAGTATTTT; CDR3 protein: CASSPLVSTDTQYF; J gene: TRBJ2-3; D gene: -; V gene: TRBV5-1; clone size: -
CDR3 DNA: TGCGCCAGCAGCCACTTCCAGGGGCTGGATGGCTACACCTTC; CDR3 protein: CASSHFQGLDGYTF; J gene: TRBJ1-2; D gene: -; V gene: TRBV4-1; clone size: -
CDR3 DNA: TGTGCCAGCAGCTTCTTAGGAGCGGGAGGCTCGGAGGAGCAGTTCTTC; CDR3 protein: CASSFLGAGGSEEQFF; J gene: TRBJ2-1; D gene: TRBD2; V gene: TRBV7-2; clone size: -
CDR3 DNA: TGTGCCAGCAGCCAAGTTAGACTAGCGTTGGCCGGGGAGCTGTTTTTT; CDR3 protein: CASSQVRLALAGELFF; J gene: TRBJ2-2; D gene: TRBD2; V gene: TRBV3-1/TRBV3-2; clone size: -
CDR3 DNA: TGTGCCACCAGTAGGCGGGACAGGGGTACTGAAGCTTTCTTT; CDR3 protein: CATSRRDRGTEAFF; J gene: TRBJ1-1; D gene: TRBD1; V gene: TRBV24-1; clone size: -
CDR3 DNA: TGTGCCAGCAGGCCTTCAGGGGGAGAAGGTGAAAAACTGTTTTTT; CDR3 protein: CASRPSGGEGEKLFF; J gene: TRBJ1-4; D gene: TRBD1; V gene: TRBV2; clone size: -
CDR3 DNA: TGTGCCACCAGTGATTCCACACGGACACCAAATCAGCCCCAGCATTTT; CDR3 protein: CATSDSTRTPNQPQHF; J gene: TRBJ1-5; D gene: -; V gene: TRBV24-1; clone size: few
CDR3 DNA: TGTGCCAGCTCGGGGAGGGACACCACCTTCTACGAGCAGTACTTC; CDR3 protein: CASSGRDTTFYEQYF; J gene: TRBJ2-7; D gene: -; V gene: TRBV18; clone size: -
CDR3 DNA: TGCGCCAGCAGCTTTAGCGGGAGTTTGAATGAGCAGTTCTTC; CDR3 protein: CASSFSGSLNEQFF; J gene: TRBJ2-1; D gene: TRBD2; V gene: TRBV5-1; clone size: -
CDR3 DNA: TGCGCCACAAGCTCGAACCCCTACGAGCAGTACTTC; CDR3 protein: CATSSNPYEQYF; J gene: TRBJ2-7; D gene: -; V gene: TRBV10-1; clone size: -
CDR3 DNA: TGTGCCAGCAGTTACTCAGGGGTCTATGGCTACACCTTC; CDR3 protein: CASSYSGVYGYTF; J gene: TRBJ1-2; D gene: -; V gene: TRBV6-5; clone size: few
CDR3 DNA: TGCGCCAGCAGATCCGACCACAGGGGGACGAACACCGGGGAGCTGTTTTTT; CDR3 protein: CASRSDHRGTNTGELFF; J gene: TRBJ2-2; D gene: TRBD1; V gene: TRBV4-3; clone size: -
CDR3 DNA: TGTGCCAGTAGCACCACCCAGGATTTGTGGACTGAAGCTTTCTTT; CDR3 protein: CASSTTQDLWTEAFF; J gene: TRBJ1-1; D gene: -; V gene: TRBV19; clone size: -
CDR3 DNA: TGTGCCAGCCTAAACCCCGGACAGGACTATGGCTACACCTTC; CDR3 protein: CASLNPGQDYGYTF; J gene: TRBJ1-2; D gene: TRBD1; V gene: TRBV5-6; clone size: once
CDR3 DNA: TGTGCCACCAGTGAACTAGCGGGATCCACAGATACGCAGTATTTT; CDR3 protein: CATSELAGSTDTQYF; J gene: TRBJ2-3; D gene: TRBD2; V gene: TRBV24-1; clone size: -
CDR3 DNA: TGTGCCAGCAGTTTAGTGCAGGGTTGGGTTTTCTTT; CDR3 protein: CASSLVQGWVFF; J gene: TRBJ1-1; D gene: -; V gene: TRBV12-3/TRBV12-4; clone size: -
CDR3 DNA: TGTGCCATACAGGGAGAAGTGGACAGGGCTTACGAGCAGTACTTC; CDR3 protein: CAIQGEVDRAYEQYF; J gene: TRBJ2-7; D gene: TRBD1; V gene: TRBV28; clone size: -
CDR3 DNA: TGTGCCAGCAGCTTAACGGGAGACGGGGCCAAAAACATTCAGTACTTC; CDR3 protein: CASSLTGDGAKNIQYF; J gene: TRBJ2-4; D gene: -; V gene: TRBV7-2; clone size: once
CDR3 DNA: TGTGCCAGCAGCCACGGAGGTCGAGGAGAGACCCAGTACTTC; CDR3 protein: CASSHGGRGETQYF; J gene: TRBJ2-5; D gene: -; V gene: TRBV5-6; clone size: few
CDR3 DNA: TGCGCCAGCAGCCAAGGATCTGCCCCAAGTCTCTGGCTCAATGAGCAGTTCTTC; CDR3 protein: CASSQGSAPSLWLNEQFF; J gene: TRBJ2-1; D gene: -; V gene: TRBV4-1; clone size: -
CDR3 DNA: TGTGCCAGCAGCCCGACTAGGCTAGCGGGCTACGAGCAGTACTTC; CDR3 protein: CASSPTRLAGYEQYF; J gene: TRBJ2-7; D gene: TRBD2; V gene: TRBV7-2; clone size: -
CDR3 DNA: TGTGCCATCAGTGACAGGGCCGACGGGGAGCTGTTTTTT; CDR3 protein: CAISDRADGELFF; J gene: TRBJ2-2; D gene: -; V gene: TRBV10-3; clone size: -
CDR3 DNA: TGTGCCAGCAGACGGACTAGCGGGAGTGGGGAGCTGTTTTTT; CDR3 protein: CASRRTSGSGELFF; J gene: TRBJ2-2; D gene: TRBD2; V gene: TRBV6-5; clone size: once
CDR3 DNA: TGTGCCAGCAGCTTAGGTTTCAGGGTAGGGGAGCAGTACTTC; CDR3 protein: CASSLGFRVGEQYF; J gene: TRBJ2-7; D gene: -; V gene: TRBV7-2; clone size: -
CDR3 DNA: TGTGCCACCAGTGATCACGGACACACCTCTGGGGCCAACGTCCTGACTTTC; CDR3 protein: CATSDHGHTSGANVLTF; J gene: TRBJ2-6; D gene: -; V gene: TRBV24-1; clone size: once
CDR3 DNA: TGTGCCACCAGTGTCCAACGGCCAGGGCACCCAGAGACCCAGTACTTC; CDR3 protein: CATSVQRPGHPETQYF; J gene: TRBJ2-5; D gene: -; V gene: TRBV24-1; clone size: -
CDR3 DNA: TGTGCCAGCAGACTTCCCGGGACAGGGATGGAGCAGTTCTTC; CDR3 protein: CASRLPGTGMEQFF; J gene: TRBJ2-1; D gene: TRBD1; V gene: TRBV6-6; clone size: once
CDR3 DNA: TGTGCCAGTAGTACACACGACAGCCTCTATGGCTACACCTTC; CDR3 protein: CASSTHDSLYGYTF; J gene: TRBJ1-2; D gene: -; V gene: TRBV19; clone size: few
CDR3 DNA: TGTGCCAGCATTCAACTAGCGGGATTTGGTGAGCAGTACTTC; CDR3 protein: CASIQLAGFGEQYF; J gene: TRBJ2-7; D gene: TRBD2; V gene: TRBV2; clone size: once
CDR3 DNA: TGTGCCAGCAGCTTAGCAGCGCAGCCCCAAAACGAGCAGTACTTC; CDR3 protein: CASSLAAQPQNEQYF; J gene: TRBJ2-7; D gene: -; V gene: TRBV7-2; clone size: few
CDR3 DNA: TGTGCCAGCAGTTTCCGATGGGCAGGGGGCCAATCCTCTGGAAACACCATATATTTT; CDR3 protein: CASSFRWAGGQSSGNTIYF; J gene: TRBJ1-3; D gene: TRBD1; V gene: TRBV28; clone size: -
CDR3 DNA: TGCGCCAGCAGCCAAGATCCCGGCCGGAGCTCTGGAAACACCATATATTTT; CDR3 protein: CASSQDPGRSSGNTIYF; J gene: TRBJ1-3; D gene: -; V gene: TRBV4-1; clone size: -
CDR3 DNA: TGCGCCAGCAGTCAGTCCTTTAGGACAGGGTGGACCGGGGAGCTGTTTTTT; CDR3 protein: CASSQSFRTGWTGELFF; J gene: TRBJ2-2; D gene: TRBD1; V gene: TRBV23-1; clone size: -
CDR3 DNA: TGCGCCAGCAGCCAAGTTAGCGGGGGGTACAATGAGCAGTTCTTC; CDR3 protein: CASSQVSGGYNEQFF; J gene: TRBJ2-1; D gene: TRBD2; V gene: TRBV4-3; clone size: -
CDR3 DNA: TGCAGCGTTTGGGTCCAGGGGTTAGAGACCCAGTACTTC; CDR3 protein: CSVWVQGLETQYF; J gene: TRBJ2-5; D gene: -; V gene: TRBV29-1; clone size: -
CDR3 DNA: TGTGCCAGCAGACAGGGCGGGGGACAGCCCCAGCATTTT; CDR3 protein: CASRQGGGQPQHF; J gene: TRBJ1-5; D gene: -; V gene: TRBV27; clone size: -
CDR3 DNA: TGTGCCAGCAGTTACAGGTGGCAGGGTGGCAATCAGCCCCAGCATTTT; CDR3 protein: CASSYRWQGGNQPQHF; J gene: TRBJ1-5; D gene: -; V gene: TRBV6-5; clone size: -
CDR3 DNA: TGTGCCAGCAGTCTAAGGACTTCTCGCTCCTACAATGAGCAGTTCTTC; CDR3 protein: CASSLRTSRSYNEQFF; J gene: TRBJ2-1; D gene: -; V gene: TRBV28; clone size: -
CDR3 DNA: TGTGCCAGCAGCGGACCGACTAGTCCCGGGGAGCTGTTTTTT; CDR3 protein: CASSGPTSPGELFF; J gene: TRBJ2-2; D gene: -; V gene: TRBV9; clone size: once
CDR3 DNA: TGTGCCAGCAGTGATCTGAGGGTTAGCAAAGCTTTCTTT; CDR3 protein: CASSDLRVSKAFF; J gene: TRBJ1-1; D gene: -; V gene: TRBV2; clone size: -
CDR3 DNA: TGCGCCAGCAGCTCAGGAGGGTTCACAGATACGCAGTATTTT; CDR3 protein: CASSSGGFTDTQYF; J gene: TRBJ2-3; D gene: -; V gene: TRBV5-1; clone size: -
CDR3 DNA: TGTGCCAGCAGGGGACAGTCCACAGATACGCAGTATTTT; CDR3 protein: CASRGQSTDTQYF; J gene: TRBJ2-3; D gene: TRBD1; V gene: TRBV28; clone size: -
CDR3 DNA: TGTGCCAGCAGCACTCCACGGGCGGGAGGGGAGACCCAGTACTTC; CDR3 protein: CASSTPRAGGETQYF; J gene: TRBJ2-5; D gene: TRBD2; V gene: TRBV28; clone size: -
CDR3 DNA: TGTGCCAGCAGTTTTTACGCGATCGAGAGGGTGGATACGCAGTATTTT; CDR3 protein: CASSFYAIERVDTQYF; J gene: TRBJ2-3; D gene: -; V gene: TRBV27; clone size: once
CDR3 DNA: TGTGCCAGCAGTCCTTCTTCCTACGAGCAGTACTTC; CDR3 protein: CASSPSSYEQYF; J gene: TRBJ2-7; D gene: -; V gene: TRBV25-1; clone size: -
CDR3 DNA: TGTGCCAGCAGCTTAAACAGGGGCAATCAGCCCCAGCATTTT; CDR3 protein: CASSLNRGNQPQHF; J gene: TRBJ1-5; D gene: -; V gene: TRBV7-2; clone size: once
CDR3 DNA: TGTGCCAGCAGCTCACAGGGGAACACTGAAGCTTTCTTT; CDR3 protein: CASSSQGNTEAFF; J gene: TRBJ1-1; D gene: -; V gene: TRBV7-3; clone size: -
CDR3 DNA: TGTGCCAGCAGCCAAGACCCCGGGACTAGCTCCTACAATGAGCAGTTCTTC; CDR3 protein: CASSQDPGTSSYNEQFF; J gene: TRBJ2-1; D gene: TRBD2; V gene: TRBV3-1/TRBV3-2; clone size: -
CDR3 DNA: TGTGCCAGCAGTGCCAGGACAGGATTGAACGAAAAACTGTTTTTT; CDR3 protein: CASSARTGLNEKLFF; J gene: TRBJ1-4; D gene: TRBD1; V gene: TRBV28; clone size: -
CDR3 DNA: TGTGCCAGTAGTAGGACAGGAGCTAACTATGGCTACACCTTC; CDR3 protein: CASSRTGANYGYTF; J gene: TRBJ1-2; D gene: TRBD1; V gene: TRBV19; clone size: -
CDR3 DNA: TGTGCCAGCAGCTTAGTGCGAAACACCGGGGAGCTGTTTTTT; CDR3 protein: CASSLVRNTGELFF; J gene: TRBJ2-2; D gene: -; V gene: TRBV7-2; clone size: -